This T cell receptor beta chain was found in a study of blood T cells in healthy people across ages. Alongside a J-beta primer mix, a sample-barcoded 5' primer served in a second PCR lasting about 6 to 12 cycles. In TCRdb, the 5' RACE reads were re-called with MiXCR into one record per CDR3 protein. Of about 900,000 distinct CDR3 sequences in the sample, roughly 48% were seen once. Donors each provided about 9.5 milliliters of peripheral blood. PBMCs, at least 7 million per sample, were isolated. Study conclusions and caveats: From one million sequenced T cells, diversity estimates were lower bounds.

The V gene's germline CDR1 is SGHRS and CDR2 YFSETQ. This CDR3 is 19 amino acids long. The J segment lost 1 base and the V segment lost 4 bases, leaving 8 bases of the junction unmatched. Of note for this clonotype: Antigen specificity is unknown.

The chain carries TRBV5-1 and TRBJ2-2; 15 bases are shared with TRBD2. The sequencing input was blood. This sequence originates from a man aged 25-40 years in good health. DNA for the CDR3: TGCGCCAGCAGCCCACGCGGGACTAGCGGGGGGCAGAACACCGGGGAGCTGTTTTTT. It codes for CASSPRGTSGGQNTGELFF.